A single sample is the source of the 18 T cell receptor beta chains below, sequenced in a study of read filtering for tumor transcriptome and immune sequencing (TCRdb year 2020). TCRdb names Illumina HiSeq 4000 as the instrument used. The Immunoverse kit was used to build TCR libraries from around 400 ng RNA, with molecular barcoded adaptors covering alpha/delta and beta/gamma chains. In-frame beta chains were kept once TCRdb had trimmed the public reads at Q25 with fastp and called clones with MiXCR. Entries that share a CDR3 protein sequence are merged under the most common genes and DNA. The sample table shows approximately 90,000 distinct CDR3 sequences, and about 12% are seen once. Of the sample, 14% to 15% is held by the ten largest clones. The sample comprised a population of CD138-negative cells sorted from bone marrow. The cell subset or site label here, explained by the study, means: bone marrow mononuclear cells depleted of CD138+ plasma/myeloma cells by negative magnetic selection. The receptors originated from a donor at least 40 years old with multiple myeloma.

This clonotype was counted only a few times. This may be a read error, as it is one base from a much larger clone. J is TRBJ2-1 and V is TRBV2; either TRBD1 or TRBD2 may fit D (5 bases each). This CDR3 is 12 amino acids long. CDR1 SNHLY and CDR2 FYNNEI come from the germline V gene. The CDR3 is CTSRGGGNEQFF. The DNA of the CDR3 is TGTACCAGCAGAGGTGGGGGCAATGAGCAGTTCTTC.

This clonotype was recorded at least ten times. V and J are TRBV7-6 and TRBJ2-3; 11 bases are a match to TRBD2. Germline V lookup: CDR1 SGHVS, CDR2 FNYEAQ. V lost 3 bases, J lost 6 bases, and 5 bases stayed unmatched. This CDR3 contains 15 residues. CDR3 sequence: CASSLTSGIGDTQYF. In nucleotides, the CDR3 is TGTGCCAGCAGCTTGACTAGCGGGATCGGGGATACGCAGTATTTT.

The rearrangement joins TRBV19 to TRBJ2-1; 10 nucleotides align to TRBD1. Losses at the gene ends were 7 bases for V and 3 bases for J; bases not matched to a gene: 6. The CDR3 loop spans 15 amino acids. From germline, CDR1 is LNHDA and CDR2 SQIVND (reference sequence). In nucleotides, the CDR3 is TGTGCCAGTACGAAGACAGGGGGCAACTACAATGAGCAGTTCTTC. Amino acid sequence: CASTKTGGNYNEQFF.

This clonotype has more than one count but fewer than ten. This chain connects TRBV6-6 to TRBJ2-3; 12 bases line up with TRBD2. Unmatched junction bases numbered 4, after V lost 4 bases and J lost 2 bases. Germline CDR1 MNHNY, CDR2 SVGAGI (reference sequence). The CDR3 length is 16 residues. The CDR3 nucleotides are TGTGCCAGCAGTTCCGGACTAGCGGGAACCACAGATACGCAGTATTTT. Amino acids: CASSSGLAGTTDTQYF.

As DNA, the CDR3 is TGTGCCAGCAGCCCAACTGGGGCACGTGAGACCCAGTACTTC. Encoded protein: CASSPTGARETQYF. V is TRBV11-2 and J is TRBJ2-5, with D perhaps matching TRBD1 (5 bases). Trimming pared 5 bases from V and 5 bases from J, leaving 15 bases between. This CDR3 comprises 14 residues. CDR1 and CDR2 from the germline V gene are SGHAT and FQNNGV.

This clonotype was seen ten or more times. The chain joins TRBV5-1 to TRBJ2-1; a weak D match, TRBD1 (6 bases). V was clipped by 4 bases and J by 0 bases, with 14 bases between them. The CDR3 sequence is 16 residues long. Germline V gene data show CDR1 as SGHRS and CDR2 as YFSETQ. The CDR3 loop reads CASSVQGSSSYNEQFF. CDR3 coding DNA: TGCGCCAGCAGCGTACAGGGTTCGAGCTCCTACAATGAGCAGTTCTTC.

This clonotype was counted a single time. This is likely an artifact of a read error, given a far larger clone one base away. CDR3 loop: CANRPGLAGTDTQYF. CDR3 nucleotides: TGTGCCAACAGACCGGGACTAGCGGGCACAGATACGCAGTATTTT. The rearrangement uses TRBV6-6 and TRBJ2-3; 11 positions agree with TRBD2. Germline loops: CDR1 MNHNY, CDR2 SVGAGI (reference sequence). The V segment lost 10 bases and the J segment 1 base; nucleotides outside the gene matches: 7. The CDR3 is 15 amino acids.

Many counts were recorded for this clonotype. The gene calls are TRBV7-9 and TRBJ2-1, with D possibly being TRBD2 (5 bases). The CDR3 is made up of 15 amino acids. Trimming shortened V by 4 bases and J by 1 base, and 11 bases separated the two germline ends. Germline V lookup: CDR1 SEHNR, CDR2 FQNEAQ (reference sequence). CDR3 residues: CASSSNGKSYNEQFF. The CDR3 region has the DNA TGTGCCAGCAGCTCAAACGGGAAATCCTACAATGAGCAGTTCTTC.

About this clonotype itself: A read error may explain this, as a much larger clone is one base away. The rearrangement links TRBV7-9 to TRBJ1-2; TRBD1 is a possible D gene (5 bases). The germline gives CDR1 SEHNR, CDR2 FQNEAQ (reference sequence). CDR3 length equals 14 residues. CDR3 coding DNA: TGTGCCAGCAGCCCAGACAGTCTCTCCTATGGCTGCACCTTC. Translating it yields CASSPDSLSYGCTF.

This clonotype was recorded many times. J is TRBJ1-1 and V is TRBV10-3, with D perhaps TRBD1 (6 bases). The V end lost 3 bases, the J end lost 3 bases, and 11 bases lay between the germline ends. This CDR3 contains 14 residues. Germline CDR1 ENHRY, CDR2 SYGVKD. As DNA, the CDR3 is TGTGCCATCAGTGAATACAGGGCGGACACTGAAGCTTTCTTT. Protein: CAISEYRADTEAFF.

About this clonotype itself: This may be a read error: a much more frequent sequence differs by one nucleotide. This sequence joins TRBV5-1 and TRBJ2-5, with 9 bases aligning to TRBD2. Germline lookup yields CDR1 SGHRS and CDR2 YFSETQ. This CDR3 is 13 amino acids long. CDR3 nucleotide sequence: TGCGCCAGCAGCAGGACTAGCGTAGAGGCCCAGTACTTC. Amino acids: CASSRTSVEAQYF.

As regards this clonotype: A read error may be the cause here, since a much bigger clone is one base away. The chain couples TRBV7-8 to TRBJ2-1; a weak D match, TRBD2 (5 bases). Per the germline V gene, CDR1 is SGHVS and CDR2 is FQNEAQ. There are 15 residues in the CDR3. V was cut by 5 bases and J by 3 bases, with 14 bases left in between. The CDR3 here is CASSPRRTYYNEQFF. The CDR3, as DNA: TGTGCCAGCAGCCCACGGAGGACTTACTACAATGAGCAGTTCTTC.

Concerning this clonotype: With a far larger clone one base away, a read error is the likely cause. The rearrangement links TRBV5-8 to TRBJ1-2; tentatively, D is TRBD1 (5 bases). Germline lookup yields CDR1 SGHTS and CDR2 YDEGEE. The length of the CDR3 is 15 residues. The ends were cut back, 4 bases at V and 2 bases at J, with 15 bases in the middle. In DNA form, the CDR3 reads TGTGCCAGCAGCGGGGCATCCGAGTCCAACTATGGCTACACCTTC. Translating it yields CASSGASESNYGYTF.

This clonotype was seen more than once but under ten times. The CDR3 DNA follows: TGCAGTGCTAGAGAAACCAACACCGGGGAGCTGTTTTTT. It encodes CSARETNTGELFF. This chain uses TRBV20-1 with TRBJ2-2; D gene uncertain. Looked up from germline, CDR1 is DFQATT and CDR2 is SNEGSKA (reference sequence). The CDR3 contains 13 residues. The V gene lost 0 bases and the J gene lost 2 bases, with 4 bases spanning the gap.

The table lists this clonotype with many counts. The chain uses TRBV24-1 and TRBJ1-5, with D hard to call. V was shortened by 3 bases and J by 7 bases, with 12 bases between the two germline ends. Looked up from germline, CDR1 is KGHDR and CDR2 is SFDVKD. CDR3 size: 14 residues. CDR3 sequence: CATSDTSFGQPQHF. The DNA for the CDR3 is TGTGCCACCAGTGATACGTCTTTCGGACAGCCCCAGCATTTT.

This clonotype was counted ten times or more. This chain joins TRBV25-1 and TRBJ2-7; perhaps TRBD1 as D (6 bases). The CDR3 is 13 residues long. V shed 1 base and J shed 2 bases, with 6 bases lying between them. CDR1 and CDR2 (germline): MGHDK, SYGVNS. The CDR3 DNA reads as TGTGCCAGCAGTGAATGGACAGCCTACGAGCAGTACTTC. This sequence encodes CASSEWTAYEQYF.

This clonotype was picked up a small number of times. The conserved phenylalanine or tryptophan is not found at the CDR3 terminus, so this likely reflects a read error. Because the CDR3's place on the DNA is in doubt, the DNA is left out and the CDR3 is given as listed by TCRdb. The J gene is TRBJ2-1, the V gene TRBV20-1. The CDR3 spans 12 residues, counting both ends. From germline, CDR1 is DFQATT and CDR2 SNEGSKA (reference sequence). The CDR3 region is CSVKSSYNEQVY.

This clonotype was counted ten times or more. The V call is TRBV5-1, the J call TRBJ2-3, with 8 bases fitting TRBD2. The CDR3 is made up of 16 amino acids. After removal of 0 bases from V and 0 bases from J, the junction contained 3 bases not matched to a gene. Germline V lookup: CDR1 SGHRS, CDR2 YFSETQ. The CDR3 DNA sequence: TGCGCCAGCAGCTTGGAGGCTAGCGGGAGCACAGATACGCAGTATTTT. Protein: CASSLEASGSTDTQYF. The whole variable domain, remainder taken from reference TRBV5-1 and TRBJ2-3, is KAGVTQTPRYLIKTRGQQVTLSCSPISGHRSVSWYQQTPGQGLQFLFEYFSETQRNKGNFPGRFSGRQFSNSRSEMNVSTLELGDSALYLCASSLEASGSTDTQYFGPGTRLTVL.